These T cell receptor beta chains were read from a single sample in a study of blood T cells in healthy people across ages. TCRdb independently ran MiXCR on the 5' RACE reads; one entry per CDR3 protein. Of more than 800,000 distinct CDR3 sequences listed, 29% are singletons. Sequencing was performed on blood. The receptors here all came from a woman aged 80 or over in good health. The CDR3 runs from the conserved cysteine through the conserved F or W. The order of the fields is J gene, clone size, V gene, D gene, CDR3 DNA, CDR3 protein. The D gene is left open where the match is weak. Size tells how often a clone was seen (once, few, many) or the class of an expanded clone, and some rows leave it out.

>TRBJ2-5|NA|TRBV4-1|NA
TGCGCCAGCAGCCACACGGAAGAGACCCAGTACTTC
CASSHTEETQYF
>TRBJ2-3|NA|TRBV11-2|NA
TGTGCCAGCAGCACCACGGGGATAAGCACAGATACGCAGTATTTT
CASSTTGISTDTQYF
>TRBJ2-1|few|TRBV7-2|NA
TGTGCCAGCAGCTTCCTCCGGGACGGGGAGTTCTTC
CASSFLRDGEFF
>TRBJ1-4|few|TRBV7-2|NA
TGTGCCAGCAGCTTAGGGCTCGGTGCAGGGGCTTCGTCTGAAAAACTGTTTTTT
CASSLGLGAGASSEKLFF
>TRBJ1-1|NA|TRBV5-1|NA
TGCGCCAGCAGCCGGACCTATACAGATGGGAACACTGAAGCTTTCTTT
CASSRTYTDGNTEAFF
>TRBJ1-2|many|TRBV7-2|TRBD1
TGTGCCAGCAGCTTATGGGGGCAGGGGGACTATGGCTACACCTTC
CASSLWGQGDYGYTF
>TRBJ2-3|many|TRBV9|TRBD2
TGTGCCAGCAGCCCCCAGGGACTAGCGGTTCGGGATACGCAGTATTTT
CASSPQGLAVRDTQYF
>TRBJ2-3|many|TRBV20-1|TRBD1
TGCAGTGCTAGCGGGGGACAGGCTAGCACAGATACGCAGTATTTT
CSASGGQASTDTQYF
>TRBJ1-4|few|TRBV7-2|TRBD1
TGTGCCAGCAGCTCTCATCAGGGGGCCGGTGAAAAACTGTTTTTT
CASSSHQGAGEKLFF
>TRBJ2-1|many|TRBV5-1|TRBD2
TGCGCCAGCAGCTTGGGGACTAGCGGGGGCTCCTACAATGAGCAGTTCTTC
CASSLGTSGGSYNEQFF
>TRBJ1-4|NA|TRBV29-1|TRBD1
TGCAGCGTGGACCGACAGGGAACTAATGAAAAACTGTTTTTT
CSVDRQGTNEKLFF
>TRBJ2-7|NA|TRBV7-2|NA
TGTGCCAGTAGCTTGCATGGGCGGCCCTACAATGAGCAGTACTTC
CASSLHGRPYNEQYF
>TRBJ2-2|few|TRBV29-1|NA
TGCAGCGTTATTTCGGGGGGCGCGAACACCGGGGAGCTGTTTTTT
CSVISGGANTGELFF
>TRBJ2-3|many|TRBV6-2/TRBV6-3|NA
TGTGCCAGCAGTTACCCGGTTTCGGATACGCAGTATTTT
CASSYPVSDTQYF
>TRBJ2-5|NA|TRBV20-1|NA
TGCAGTGCTAGATCCAGGGTCTCGGAGACCCAGTACTTC
CSARSRVSETQYF
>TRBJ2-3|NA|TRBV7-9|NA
TGTGCCAGCAGCTTATCTCTGGGGGCTAGCACAGATACGCAGTATTTT
CASSLSLGASTDTQYF
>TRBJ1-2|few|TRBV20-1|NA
TGCAGTGCGACCGAATTAGGATCCTATGGCTACACCTTC
CSATELGSYGYTF
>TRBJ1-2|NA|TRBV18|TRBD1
TGTGCCACCTCCAATTCACCGACAGGGAACTATGGCTACACCTTC
CATSNSPTGNYGYTF
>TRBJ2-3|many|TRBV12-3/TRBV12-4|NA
TGTGCCAGCAGTTCCGCGGCGGAGCGCACAGATACGCAGTATTTT
CASSSAAERTDTQYF
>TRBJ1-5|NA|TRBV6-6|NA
TGTGCCAGCATGGGGGGGGGAAGCAATCAGCCCCAGCATTTT
CASMGGGSNQPQHF
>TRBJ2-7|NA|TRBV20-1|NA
TGCAGTGCTAGACATGGGGCTAGCGAGAATGAGCAGTACTTC
CSARHGASENEQYF
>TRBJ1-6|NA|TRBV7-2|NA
TGTGCCAGCAGCCCCATAGATACAAGTTATAATTCACCCCTCCACTTT
CASSPIDTSYNSPLHF
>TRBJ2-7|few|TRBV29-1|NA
TGCAGCGTTGTCGTTTTTGGCGAGCAGTACTTC
CSVVVFGEQYF
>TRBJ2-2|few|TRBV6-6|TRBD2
TGTGCCAGCAGTTATGGGGGGGGTATCGGGGAGCTGTTTTTT
CASSYGGGIGELFF
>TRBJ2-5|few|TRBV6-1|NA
TGTGCCAGCAATCCGGGACCAGGGTGGGAGACCCAGTACTTC
CASNPGPGWETQYF
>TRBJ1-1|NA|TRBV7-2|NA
TGTGCCAGCAGCATCGGAGGAGGAAGGAACACTGAAGCTTTCTTT
CASSIGGGRNTEAFF
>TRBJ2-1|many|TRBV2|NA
TGTGCCAGCAGTGAGACACCCTACTCCTACAATGAGCAGTTCTTC
CASSETPYSYNEQFF
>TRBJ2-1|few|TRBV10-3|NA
TGTGCCATCAGTGAGTCGAAGTCTAGGAGATACAATGAGCAGTTCTTC
CAISESKSRRYNEQFF
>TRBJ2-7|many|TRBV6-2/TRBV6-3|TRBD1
TGTGCCAGCAGTTACCGTGGACAGGGGTACTACGAGCAGTACTTC
CASSYRGQGYYEQYF
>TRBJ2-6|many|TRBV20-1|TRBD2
TGCAGTGCTAATGGGGAGGGTTTCTCTGGGGCCAACGTCCTGACTTTC
CSANGEGFSGANVLTF
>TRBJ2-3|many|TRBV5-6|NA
TGTGCCAGCAGCCACCGTTCCAGGGGCCTTAGCACAGATACGCAGTATTTT
CASSHRSRGLSTDTQYF
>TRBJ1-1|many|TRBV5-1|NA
TGCGCCAGCAGCTTTGGTAGGGCGGCTGAAGCTTTCTTT
CASSFGRAAEAFF
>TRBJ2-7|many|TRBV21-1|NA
TGTGCCAGCAGCCCAATGGCGGGGGGGTGCGCCTACGAGCAGTACTTC
CASSPMAGGCAYEQYF
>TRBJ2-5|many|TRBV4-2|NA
TGTGCCAGCAGCCAAGGCAGGGTAGCGATCCAAGAGACCCAGTACTTC
CASSQGRVAIQETQYF
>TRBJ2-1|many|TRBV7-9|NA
TGTGCCAGCAGCCTTCAGGGGACCTACAATGAGCAGTTCTTC
CASSLQGTYNEQFF
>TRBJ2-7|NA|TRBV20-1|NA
TGCAGTGCTAGCGATCCCGGGGCCTTACCTTACGAGCAGTACTTC
CSASDPGALPYEQYF
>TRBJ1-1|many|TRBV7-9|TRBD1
TGTGCCAGCAGCACAAACAGGGGGCGATCGAACACTGAAGCTTTCTTT
CASSTNRGRSNTEAFF
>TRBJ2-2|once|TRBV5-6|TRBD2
TGTGCCAGCAGGAGTGGCGGGGGGGCAACCGGGGAGCTGTTTTTT
CASRSGGGATGELFF
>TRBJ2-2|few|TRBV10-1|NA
TGCGCCAGCTCTTCCCTCCGCGGGGAGCTGTTTTTT
CASSSLRGELFF
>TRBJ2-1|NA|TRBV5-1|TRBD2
TGCGCCAGCAGTTTAGCGGGGCTGAGGTACAATGAGCAGTTCTTC
CASSLAGLRYNEQFF
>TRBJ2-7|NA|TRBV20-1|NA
TGCAGTGCTAGAGATCTCGGGAGCGGCTACGAGCAGTACTTC
CSARDLGSGYEQYF
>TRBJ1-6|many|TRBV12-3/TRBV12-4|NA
TGTGCCAGCAGTTTAAAGGGGACCAATTCACCCCTCCACTTT
CASSLKGTNSPLHF
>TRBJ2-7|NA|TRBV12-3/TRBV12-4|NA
TGTGCCAGCAGTTCAAGGAGAGGAGGAGATTACGAGCAGTACTTC
CASSSRRGGDYEQYF
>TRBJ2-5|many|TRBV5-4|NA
TGTGCCAGCCGCGACCCGGACATTTTACAAGAGACCCAGTACTTC
CASRDPDILQETQYF
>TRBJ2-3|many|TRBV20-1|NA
TGCAGTGCCTTCCACGCCTCGGGACGGGCGCGAGGAGAAGATACGCAGTATTTT
CSAFHASGRARGEDTQYF
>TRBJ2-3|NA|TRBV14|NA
TGTGCCAGCAGTTTTAGAACCGCCGAAGGAAAGAGCGCAGATACGCAGTATTTT
CASSFRTAEGKSADTQYF
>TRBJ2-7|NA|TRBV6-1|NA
TGTGCCAGCACACCAAAGCGTGGTGGAGGAACCTACGAGCGGTACTTC
CASTPKRGGGTYERYF
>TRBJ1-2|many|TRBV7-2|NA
TGTGCCAGCAGCTTAGCGGGGGCCGGTTATGGCTACACCTTC
CASSLAGAGYGYTF